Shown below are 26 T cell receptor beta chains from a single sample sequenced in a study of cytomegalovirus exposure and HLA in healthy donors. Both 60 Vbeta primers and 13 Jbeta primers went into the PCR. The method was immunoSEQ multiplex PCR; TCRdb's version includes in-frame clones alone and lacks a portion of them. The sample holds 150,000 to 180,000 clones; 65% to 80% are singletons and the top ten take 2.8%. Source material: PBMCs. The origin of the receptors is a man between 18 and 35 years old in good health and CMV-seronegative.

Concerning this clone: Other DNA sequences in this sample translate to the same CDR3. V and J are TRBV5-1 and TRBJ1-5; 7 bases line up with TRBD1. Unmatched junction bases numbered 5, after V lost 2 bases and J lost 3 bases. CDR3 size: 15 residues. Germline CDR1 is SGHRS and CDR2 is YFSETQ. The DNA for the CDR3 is TGCGCCAGCAGCTTAGCAGGGGGTTCCAATCAGCCCCAGCATTTT. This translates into CASSLAGGSNQPQHF.

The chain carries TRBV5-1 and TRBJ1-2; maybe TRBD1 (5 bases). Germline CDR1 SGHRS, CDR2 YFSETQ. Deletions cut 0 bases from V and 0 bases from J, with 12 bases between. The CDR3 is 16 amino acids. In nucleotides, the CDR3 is TGCGCCAGCAGCTTGGTTGCAGGGAATACTAACTATGGCTACACCTTC. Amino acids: CASSLVAGNTNYGYTF.

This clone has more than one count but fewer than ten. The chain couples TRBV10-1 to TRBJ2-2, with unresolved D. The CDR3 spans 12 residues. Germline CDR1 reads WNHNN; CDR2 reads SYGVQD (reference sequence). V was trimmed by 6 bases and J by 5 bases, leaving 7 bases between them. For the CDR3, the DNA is TGCGCCAGCAGCTTCGGGACCGGGGAGCTGTTTTTT. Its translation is CASSFGTGELFF.

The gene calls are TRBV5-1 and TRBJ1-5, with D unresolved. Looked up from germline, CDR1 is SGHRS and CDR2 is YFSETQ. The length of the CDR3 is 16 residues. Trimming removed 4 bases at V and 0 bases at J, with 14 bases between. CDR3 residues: CASSPPTDYSNQPQHF. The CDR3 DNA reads TGCGCCAGCAGCCCACCAACAGATTATAGCAATCAGCCCCAGCATTTT.

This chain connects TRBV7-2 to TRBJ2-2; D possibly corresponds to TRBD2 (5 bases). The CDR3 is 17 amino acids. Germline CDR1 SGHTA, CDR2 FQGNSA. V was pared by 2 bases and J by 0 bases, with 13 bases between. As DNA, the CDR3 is TGTGCCAGCAGCTTATCCTCGTTACTAGCGAACACCGGGGAGCTGTTTTTT. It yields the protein CASSLSSLLANTGELFF.

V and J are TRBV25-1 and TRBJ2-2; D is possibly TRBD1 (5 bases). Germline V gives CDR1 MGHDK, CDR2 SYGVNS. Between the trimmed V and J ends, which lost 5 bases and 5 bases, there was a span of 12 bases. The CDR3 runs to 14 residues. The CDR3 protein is CASSPPRVTGELFF. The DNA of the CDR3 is TGTGCCAGCAGTCCCCCCAGGGTGACCGGGGAGCTGTTTTTT.

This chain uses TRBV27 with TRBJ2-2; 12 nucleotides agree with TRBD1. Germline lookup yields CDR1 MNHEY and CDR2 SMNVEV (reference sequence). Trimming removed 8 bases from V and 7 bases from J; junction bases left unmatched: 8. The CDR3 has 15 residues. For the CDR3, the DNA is TGTGCCAGCGCCCCGGGGACAGGGGGCTTCGGGGAGCTGTTTTTT. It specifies CASAPGTGGFGELFF.

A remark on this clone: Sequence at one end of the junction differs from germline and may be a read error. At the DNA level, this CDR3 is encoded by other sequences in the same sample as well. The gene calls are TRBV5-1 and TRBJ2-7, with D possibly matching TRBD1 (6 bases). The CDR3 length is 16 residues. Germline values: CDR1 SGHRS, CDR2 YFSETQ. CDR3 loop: CASSTSDRRSSYEQYF. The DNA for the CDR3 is TGCGCCAGCAGCACCTCCGACAGGAGATCGTCCTACGAACAGTACTTC.

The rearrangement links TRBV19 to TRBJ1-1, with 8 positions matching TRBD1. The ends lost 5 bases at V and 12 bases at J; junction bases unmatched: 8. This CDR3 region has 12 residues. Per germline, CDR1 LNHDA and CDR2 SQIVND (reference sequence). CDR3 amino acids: CASSPGRTGTFF. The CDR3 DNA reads TGTGCCAGTAGTCCCGGACGGACAGGGACTTTCTTT.

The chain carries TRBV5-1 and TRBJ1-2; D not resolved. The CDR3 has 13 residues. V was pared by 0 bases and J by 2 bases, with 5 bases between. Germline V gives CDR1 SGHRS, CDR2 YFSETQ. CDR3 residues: CASSLGKNYGYTF. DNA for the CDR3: TGCGCCAGCAGCTTGGGTAAAAACTATGGCTACACCTTC.

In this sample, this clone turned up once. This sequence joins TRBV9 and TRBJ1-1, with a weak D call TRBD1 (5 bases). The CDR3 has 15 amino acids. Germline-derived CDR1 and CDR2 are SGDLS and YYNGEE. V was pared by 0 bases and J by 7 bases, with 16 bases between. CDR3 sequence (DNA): TGTGCCAGCAGCGTAGTAACGCCAGGGCAAGGTGAAGCTTTCTTT. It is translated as CASSVVTPGQGEAFF.

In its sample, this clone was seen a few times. The CDR3 DNA sequence: TGTGCCAGCAGGGAACATGGGACAGGGAAGGGCTACACCTTC. Its protein product is CASREHGTGKGYTF. The chain carries TRBV6-4 and TRBJ1-2; 9 positions agree with TRBD1. Germline V gives CDR1 MRHNA, CDR2 SNTAGT. CDR3 length: 14 amino acids. V lost 6 bases and J lost 8; bases outside the gene matches: 10.

CDR3 loop: CASKGAGDTHEQYF. CDR3 nucleotides: TGCGCCAGCAAAGGGGCAGGAGATACCCACGAGCAGTACTTC. V and J are TRBV5-1 and TRBJ2-7; TRBD1 is a possible D gene (5 bases). The CDR3 has 14 amino acids. Germline CDR1 SGHRS, CDR2 YFSETQ. V was shortened by 6 bases and J by 5 bases, with 18 bases between the two germline ends.

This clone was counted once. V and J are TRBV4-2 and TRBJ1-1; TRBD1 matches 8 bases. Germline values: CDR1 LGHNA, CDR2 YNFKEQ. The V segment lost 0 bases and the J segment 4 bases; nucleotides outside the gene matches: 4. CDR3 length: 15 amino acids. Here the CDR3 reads CASSQEAQGATEAFF. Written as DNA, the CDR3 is TGTGCCAGCAGCCAAGAGGCCCAGGGGGCCACTGAAGCTTTCTTT.

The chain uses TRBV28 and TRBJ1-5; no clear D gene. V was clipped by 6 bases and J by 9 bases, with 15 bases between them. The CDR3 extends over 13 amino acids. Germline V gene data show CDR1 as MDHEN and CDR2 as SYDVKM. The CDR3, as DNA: TGTGCCAGCAGGCCTTACAGAATTCGGCCCCAGCATTTT. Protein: CASRPYRIRPQHF.

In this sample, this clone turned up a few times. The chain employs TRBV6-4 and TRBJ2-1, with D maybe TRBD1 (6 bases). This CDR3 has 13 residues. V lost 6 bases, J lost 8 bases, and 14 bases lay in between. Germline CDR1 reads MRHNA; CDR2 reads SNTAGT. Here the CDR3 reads CASSPRDTDEQFF. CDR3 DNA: TGTGCCAGCAGCCCCAGGGACACCGATGAGCAGTTCTTC.

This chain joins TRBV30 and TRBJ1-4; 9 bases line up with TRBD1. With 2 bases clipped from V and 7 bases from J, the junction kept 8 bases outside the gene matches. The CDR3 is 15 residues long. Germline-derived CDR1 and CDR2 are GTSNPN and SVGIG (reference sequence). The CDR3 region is CAWSYPGQGVEKLFF. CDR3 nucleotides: TGTGCCTGGAGTTACCCGGGACAGGGCGTTGAAAAACTGTTTTTT.

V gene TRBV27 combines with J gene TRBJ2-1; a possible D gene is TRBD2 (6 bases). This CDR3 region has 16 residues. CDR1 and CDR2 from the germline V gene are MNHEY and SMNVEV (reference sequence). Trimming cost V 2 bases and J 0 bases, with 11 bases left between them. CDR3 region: CASSLGSGTSYNEQFF. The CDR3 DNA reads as TGTGCCAGCAGTTTAGGTAGCGGTACCTCCTACAATGAGCAGTTCTTC.

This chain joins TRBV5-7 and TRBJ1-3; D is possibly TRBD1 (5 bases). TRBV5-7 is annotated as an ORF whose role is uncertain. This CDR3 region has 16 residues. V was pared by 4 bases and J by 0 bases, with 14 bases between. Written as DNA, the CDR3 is TGTGCCAGCAGCCCGGGGGACCGCGACTCTGGAAACACCATATATTTT. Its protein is CASSPGDRDSGNTIYF.

The CDR3 coding sequence is TGTGCCATCACCGACACCGTGACAGGCCTCTCCTACAATGAGCAGTTCTTC. Residues: CAITDTVTGLSYNEQFF. The J gene is TRBJ2-1, the V gene TRBV10-3, with D possibly TRBD1 on 6 matching bases. V lost 7 bases and J 0 bases, leaving 19 bases between the germline ends. Germline CDR1 and CDR2: ENHRY and SYGVKD. This CDR3 spans 17 amino acids.

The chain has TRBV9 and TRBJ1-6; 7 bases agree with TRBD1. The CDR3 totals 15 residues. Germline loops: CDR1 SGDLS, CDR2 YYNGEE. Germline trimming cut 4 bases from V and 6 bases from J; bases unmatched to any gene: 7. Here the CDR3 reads CASSSRDRSNSPLHF. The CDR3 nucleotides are TGTGCCAGCAGCTCTCGGGACAGATCTAATTCACCCCTCCACTTT.

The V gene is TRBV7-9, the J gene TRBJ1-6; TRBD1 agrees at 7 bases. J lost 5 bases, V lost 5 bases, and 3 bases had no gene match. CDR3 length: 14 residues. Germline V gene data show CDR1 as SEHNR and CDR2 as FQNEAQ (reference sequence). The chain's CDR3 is CASSPGQNNSPLHF. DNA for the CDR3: TGTGCCAGCAGCCCGGGACAGAATAATTCACCCCTCCACTTT.

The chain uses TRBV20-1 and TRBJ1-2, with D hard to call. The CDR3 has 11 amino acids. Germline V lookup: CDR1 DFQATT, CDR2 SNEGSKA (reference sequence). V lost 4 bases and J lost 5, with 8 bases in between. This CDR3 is CSAMEQYGYTF. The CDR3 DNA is TGCAGTGCTATGGAGCAATATGGCTACACCTTC.

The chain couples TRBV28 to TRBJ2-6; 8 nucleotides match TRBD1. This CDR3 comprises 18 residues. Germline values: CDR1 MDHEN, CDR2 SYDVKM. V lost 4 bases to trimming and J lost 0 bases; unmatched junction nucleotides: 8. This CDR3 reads CASSSPTGATSGANVLTF. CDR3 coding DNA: TGTGCCAGCAGTTCCCCGACAGGGGCGACCTCTGGGGCCAACGTCCTGACTTTC.

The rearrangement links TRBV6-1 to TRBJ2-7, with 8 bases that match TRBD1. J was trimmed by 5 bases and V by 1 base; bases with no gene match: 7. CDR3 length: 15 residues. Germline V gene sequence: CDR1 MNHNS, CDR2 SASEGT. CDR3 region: CASSEVARGLNEQYV. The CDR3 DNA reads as TGTGCCAGCAGTGAAGTGGCCAGGGGGCTCAACGAGCAGTACGTC.

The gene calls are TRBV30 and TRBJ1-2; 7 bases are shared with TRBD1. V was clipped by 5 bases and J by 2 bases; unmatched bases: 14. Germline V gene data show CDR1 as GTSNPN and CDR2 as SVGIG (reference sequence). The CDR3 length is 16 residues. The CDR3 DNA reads TGTGCCTGGGACATCGAACAGGGGTTTATGAACTATGGCTACACCTTC. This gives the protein CAWDIEQGFMNYGYTF.